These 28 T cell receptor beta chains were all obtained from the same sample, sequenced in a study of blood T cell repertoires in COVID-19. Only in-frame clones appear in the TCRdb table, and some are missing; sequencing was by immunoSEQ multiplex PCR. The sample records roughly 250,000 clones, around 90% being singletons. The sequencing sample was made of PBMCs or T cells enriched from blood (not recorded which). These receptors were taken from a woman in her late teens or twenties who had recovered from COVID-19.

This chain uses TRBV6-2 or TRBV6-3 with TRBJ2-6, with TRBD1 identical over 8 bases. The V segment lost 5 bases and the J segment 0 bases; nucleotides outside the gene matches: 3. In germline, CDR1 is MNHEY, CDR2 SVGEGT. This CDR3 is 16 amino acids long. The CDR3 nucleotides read TGTGCCAGCAGTAGGACAGGGCTCTCTGGGGCCAACGTCCTGACTTTC. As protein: CASSRTGLSGANVLTF.

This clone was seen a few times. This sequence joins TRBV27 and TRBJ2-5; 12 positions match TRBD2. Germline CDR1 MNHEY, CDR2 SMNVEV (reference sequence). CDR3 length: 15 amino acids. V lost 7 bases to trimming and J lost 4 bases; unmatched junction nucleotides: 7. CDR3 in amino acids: CASTSTSGRVETQYF. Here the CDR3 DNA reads TGTGCCAGCACCTCGACTAGCGGGAGAGTAGAGACCCAGTACTTC.

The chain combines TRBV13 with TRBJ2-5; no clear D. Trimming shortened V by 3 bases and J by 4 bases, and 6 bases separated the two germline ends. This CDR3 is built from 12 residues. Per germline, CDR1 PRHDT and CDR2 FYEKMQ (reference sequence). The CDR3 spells CASSFTGETQYF. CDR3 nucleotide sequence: TGTGCCAGCAGCTTTACTGGAGAGACCCAGTACTTC.

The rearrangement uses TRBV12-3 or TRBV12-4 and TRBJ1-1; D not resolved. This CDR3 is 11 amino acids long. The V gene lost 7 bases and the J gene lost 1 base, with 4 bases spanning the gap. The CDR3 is CASIRNTEAFF. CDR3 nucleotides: TGTGCCAGCATCCGGAACACTGAAGCTTTCTTT.

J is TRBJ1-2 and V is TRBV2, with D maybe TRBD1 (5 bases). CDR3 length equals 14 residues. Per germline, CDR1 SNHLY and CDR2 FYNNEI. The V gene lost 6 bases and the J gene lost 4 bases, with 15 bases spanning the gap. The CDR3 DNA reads TGTGCCAGCAGCGAAACAGGCTCCATCTATGGCTACACCTTC. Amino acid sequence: CASSETGSIYGYTF.

CDR3 sequence: CASSLALGGQLNEQFF. The CDR3 DNA follows: TGTGCCAGCAGCTTAGCGCTGGGGGGACAGCTCAATGAGCAGTTCTTC. The chain employs TRBV7-9 and TRBJ2-1; tentative D call: TRBD1 (7 bases). Germline CDR1 and CDR2: SEHNR and FQNEAQ (reference sequence). This CDR3 is built from 16 residues. The V end lost 0 bases, the J end lost 6 bases, and 15 bases lay between the germline ends.

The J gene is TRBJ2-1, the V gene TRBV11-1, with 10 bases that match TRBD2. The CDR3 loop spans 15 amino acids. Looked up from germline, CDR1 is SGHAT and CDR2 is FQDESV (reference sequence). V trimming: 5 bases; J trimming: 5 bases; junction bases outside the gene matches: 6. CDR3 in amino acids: CASSSSGRRNNEQFF. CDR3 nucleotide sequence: TGTGCCAGCAGCAGTAGCGGGAGGAGGAACAATGAGCAGTTCTTC. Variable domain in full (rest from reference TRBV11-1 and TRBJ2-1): EAEVAQSPRYKITEKSQAVAFWCDPISGHATLYWYRQILGQGPELLVQFQDESVVDDSQLPKDRFSAERLKGVDSTLKIQPAELGDSAMYLCASSSSGRRNNEQFFGPGTRLTVL.

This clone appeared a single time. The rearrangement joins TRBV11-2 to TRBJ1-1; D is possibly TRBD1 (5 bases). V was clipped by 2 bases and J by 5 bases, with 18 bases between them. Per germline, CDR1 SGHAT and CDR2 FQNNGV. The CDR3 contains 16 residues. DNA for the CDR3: TGTGCCAGCAGCTTACAGGCAGGGTTGGAACCGACTGAAGCTTTCTTT. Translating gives CASSLQAGLEPTEAFF.

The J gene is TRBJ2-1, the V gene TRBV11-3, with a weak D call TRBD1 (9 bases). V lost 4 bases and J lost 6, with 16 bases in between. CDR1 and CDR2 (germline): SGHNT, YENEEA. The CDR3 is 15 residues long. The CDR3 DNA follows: TGTGCCAGCAGCTCGGGGGGGACAGGGACCAATGAGCAGTTCTTC. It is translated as CASSSGGTGTNEQFF.

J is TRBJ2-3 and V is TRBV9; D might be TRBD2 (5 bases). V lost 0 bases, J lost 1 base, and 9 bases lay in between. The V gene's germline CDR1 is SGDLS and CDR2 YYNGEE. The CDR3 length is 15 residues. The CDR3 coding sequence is TGTGCCAGCAGCGTAGCTTTCGGGGGCACAGATACGCAGTATTTT. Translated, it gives CASSVAFGGTDTQYF.

CDR3 sequence (DNA): TGTGCCATCAGCGGGACAGGGGACGGTGAAGCTTTCTTT. Translated, it gives CAISGTGDGEAFF. The chain recombines TRBV10-3 with TRBJ1-1, with TRBD1 identical over 10 bases. Trimming cost V 6 bases and J 7 bases; bases outside gene matches: 5. This CDR3 is 13 amino acids long. The germline V gene encodes CDR1 ENHRY and CDR2 SYGVKD.

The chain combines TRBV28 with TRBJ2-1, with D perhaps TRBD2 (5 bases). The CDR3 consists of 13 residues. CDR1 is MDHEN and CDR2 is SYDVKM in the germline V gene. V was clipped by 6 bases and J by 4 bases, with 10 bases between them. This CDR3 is CASSSGLYNEQFF. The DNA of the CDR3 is TGTGCCAGCAGCTCAGGACTGTACAATGAGCAGTTCTTC. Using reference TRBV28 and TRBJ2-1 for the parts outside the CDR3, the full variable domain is DVKVTQSSRYLVKRTGEKVFLECVQDMDHENMFWYRQDPGLGLRLIYFSYDVKMKEKGDIPEGYSVSREKKERFSLILESASTNQTSMYLCASSSGLYNEQFFGPGTRLTVL.

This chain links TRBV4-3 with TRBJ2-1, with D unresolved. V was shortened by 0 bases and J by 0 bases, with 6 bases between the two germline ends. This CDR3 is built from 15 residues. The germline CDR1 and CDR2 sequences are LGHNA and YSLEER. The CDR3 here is CASSQDELSYNEQFF. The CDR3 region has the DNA TGCGCCAGCAGCCAAGATGAGCTCTCCTACAATGAGCAGTTCTTC.

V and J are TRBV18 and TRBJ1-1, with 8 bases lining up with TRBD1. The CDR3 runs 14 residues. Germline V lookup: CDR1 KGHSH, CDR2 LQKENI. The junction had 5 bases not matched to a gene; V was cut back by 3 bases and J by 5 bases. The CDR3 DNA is TGTGCCAGCTCACCGAGGCAGGGGGCGACTGAAGCTTTCTTT. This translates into CASSPRQGATEAFF.

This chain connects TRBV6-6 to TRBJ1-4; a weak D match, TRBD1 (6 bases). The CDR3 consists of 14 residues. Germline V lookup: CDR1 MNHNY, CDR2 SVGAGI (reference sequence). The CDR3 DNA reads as TGTGCGACGTTCAGCAGGGGTGAGGACGAAAAACTGTTTTTT. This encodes CATFSRGEDEKLFF.

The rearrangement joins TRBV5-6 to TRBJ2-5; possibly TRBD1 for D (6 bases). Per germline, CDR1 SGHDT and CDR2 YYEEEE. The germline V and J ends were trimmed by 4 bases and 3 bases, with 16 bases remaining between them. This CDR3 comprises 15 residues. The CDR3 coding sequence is TGTGCCAGCAGCCCCTATGCTCGGACAGAAGAGACCCAGTACTTC. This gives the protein CASSPYARTEETQYF.

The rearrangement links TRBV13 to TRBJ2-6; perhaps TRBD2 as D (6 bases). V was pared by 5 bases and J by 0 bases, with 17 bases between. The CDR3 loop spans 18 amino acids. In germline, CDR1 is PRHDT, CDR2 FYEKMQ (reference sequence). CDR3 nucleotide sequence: TGTGCCAGCAGCGGAAGCCCGGGGGTAAGCTCTGGGGCCAACGTCCTGACTTTC. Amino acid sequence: CASSGSPGVSSGANVLTF.

The CDR3 loop is CSARDRDTIYF. The CDR3 region has the DNA TGCAGTGCTAGGGACAGGGACACCATATATTTT. The chain is built from TRBV20-1 and TRBJ1-3, with 8 bases matching TRBD1. This CDR3 has 11 residues. CDR1 and CDR2 from the germline V gene are DFQATT and SNEGSKA (reference sequence). The ends lost 3 bases at V and 8 bases at J; junction bases unmatched: 0.

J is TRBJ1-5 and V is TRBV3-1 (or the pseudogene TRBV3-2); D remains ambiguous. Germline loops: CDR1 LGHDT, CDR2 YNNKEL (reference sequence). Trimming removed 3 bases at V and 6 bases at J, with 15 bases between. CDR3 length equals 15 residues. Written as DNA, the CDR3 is TGTGCCAGCAGCCAGAGTCTGTCTGCGGGTCAGCCCCAGCATTTT. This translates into CASSQSLSAGQPQHF.

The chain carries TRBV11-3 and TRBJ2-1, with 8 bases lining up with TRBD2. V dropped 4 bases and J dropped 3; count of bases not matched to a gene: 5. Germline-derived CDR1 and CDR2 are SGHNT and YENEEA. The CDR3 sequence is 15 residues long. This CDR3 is CASSSFSGVYNEQFF. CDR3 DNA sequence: TGTGCCAGCAGCTCCTTTAGCGGGGTCTACAATGAGCAGTTCTTC. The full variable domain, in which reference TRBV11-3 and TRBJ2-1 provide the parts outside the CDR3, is EAGVVQSPRYKIIEKKQPVAFWCNPISGHNTLYWYLQNLGQGPELLIRYENEEAVDDSQLPKDRFSAERLKGVDSTLKIQPAELGDSAVYLCASSSFSGVYNEQFFGPGTRLTVL.

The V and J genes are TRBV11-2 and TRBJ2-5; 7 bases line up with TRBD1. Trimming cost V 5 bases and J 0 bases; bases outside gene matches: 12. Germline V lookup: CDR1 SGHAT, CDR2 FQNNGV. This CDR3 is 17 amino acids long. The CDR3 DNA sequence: TGTGCCAGCAGCACCCCTAAGGGGGCGATTCACCAAGAGACCCAGTACTTC. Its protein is CASSTPKGAIHQETQYF.

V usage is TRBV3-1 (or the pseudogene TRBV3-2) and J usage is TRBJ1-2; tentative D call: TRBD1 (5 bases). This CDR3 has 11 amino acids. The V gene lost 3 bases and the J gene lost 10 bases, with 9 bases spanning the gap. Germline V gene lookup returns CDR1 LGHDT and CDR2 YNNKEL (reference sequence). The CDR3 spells CASSHGGDYTF. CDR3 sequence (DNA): TGTGCCAGCAGCCACGGGGGGGACTACACCTTC.

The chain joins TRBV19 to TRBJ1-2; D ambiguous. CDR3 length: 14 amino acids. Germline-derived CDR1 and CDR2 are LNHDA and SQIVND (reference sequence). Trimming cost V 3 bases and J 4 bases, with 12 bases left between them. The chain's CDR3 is CASSMGPGIYGYTF. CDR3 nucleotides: TGTGCCAGTAGTATGGGCCCCGGAATCTATGGCTACACCTTC. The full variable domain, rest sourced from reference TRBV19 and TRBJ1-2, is DGGITQSPKYLFRKEGQNVTLSCEQNLNHDAMYWYRQDPGQGLRLIYYSQIVNDFQKGDIAEGYSVSREKKESFPLTVTSAQKNPTAFYLCASSMGPGIYGYTFGSGTRLTVV.

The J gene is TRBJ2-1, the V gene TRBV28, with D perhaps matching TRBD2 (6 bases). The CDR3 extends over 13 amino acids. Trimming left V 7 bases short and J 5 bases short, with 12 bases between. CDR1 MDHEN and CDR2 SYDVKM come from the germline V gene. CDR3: CASNLAYHNEQFF. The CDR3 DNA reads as TGTGCCAGCAACCTAGCGTATCACAATGAGCAGTTCTTC.

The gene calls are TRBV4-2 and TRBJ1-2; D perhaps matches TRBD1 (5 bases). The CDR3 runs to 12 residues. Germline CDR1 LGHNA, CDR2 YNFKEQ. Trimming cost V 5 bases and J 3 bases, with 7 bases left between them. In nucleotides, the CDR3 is TGTGCCAGCAGCGGACAAGACTATGGCTACACCTTC. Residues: CASSGQDYGYTF.

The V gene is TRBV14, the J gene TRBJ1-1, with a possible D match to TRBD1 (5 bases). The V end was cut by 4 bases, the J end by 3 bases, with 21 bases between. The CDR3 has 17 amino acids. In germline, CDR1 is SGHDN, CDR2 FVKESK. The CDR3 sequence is CASSRWVGTTTYTEAFF. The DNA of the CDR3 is TGTGCCAGCAGCCGGTGGGTCGGGACTACAACTTACACTGAAGCTTTCTTT.

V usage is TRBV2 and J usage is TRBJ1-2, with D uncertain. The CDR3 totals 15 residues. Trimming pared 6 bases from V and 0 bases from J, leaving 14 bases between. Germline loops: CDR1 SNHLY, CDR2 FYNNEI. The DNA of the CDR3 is TGTGCCAGCAGGGAGGAGCCTAATTCTAACTATGGCTACACCTTC. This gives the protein CASREEPNSNYGYTF.

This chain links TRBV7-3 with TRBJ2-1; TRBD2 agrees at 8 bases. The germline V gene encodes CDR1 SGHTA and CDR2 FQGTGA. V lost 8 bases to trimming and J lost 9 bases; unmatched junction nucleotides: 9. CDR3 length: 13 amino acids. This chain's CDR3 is CASGTSRRSEQFF. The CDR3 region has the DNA TGTGCCAGCGGGACTAGTCGTCGGAGTGAGCAGTTCTTC.